This TCR beta chain came from a study of vaccination and CD4 T cells after COVID-19. Turning to the study itself: Either a CEFX pool, an HIV-1 Nef pool, or no peptide was added to control cultures.

Germline CDR1 SGHVS, CDR2 FQNEAQ. CDR3 length: 17 residues. Trimming shortened V by 0 bases and J by 0 bases, and 15 bases separated the two germline ends. Concerning this clonotype: The target antigen is unknown.

Treatment in this sample: approximately 11-day PBMC culture with coronavirus spike peptide pools or control peptides (ViraFEST assay). It was before the COVID-19 pandemic (2011-2018) that the unexposed donor's CD4+ T cells were collected. Some 2.2 million PBMCs per well were cultured with 9 to 10 IU/ml IL-2 and 8.5 to 10 ug/ml peptide pools. Sequenced with the Oncomine TCR Beta short-read assay was DNA taken from cultured CD4+ T cells. Genomic DNA was isolated from cultured CD4+ T cells. TCRdb reanalysed the PCR reads using MiXCR and keeps one entry per CDR3 protein. The sample shows roughly 7,800 distinct CDR3 sequences, about 32% of them seen only once.

Input material: CD4+ T cells from blood, cultured in vitro. The chain carries TRBV7-8 and TRBJ2-7; D is possibly TRBD2 (6 bases). This sequence was found in a human donor in good health. The CDR3 region has the DNA TGTGCCAGCAGCTTAGCGATTGTGGTAGCGGTCTCCTACGAGCAGTACTTC. The encoded protein is CASSLAIVVAVSYEQYF.